The 21 T cell receptor beta chains given below trace back to one sample, sequenced in a study of T cell responses to AZD1222 COVID-19 vaccine. Method: immunoSEQ multiplex PCR; TCRdb's copy keeps in-frame clones and lacks some. The sample records 160,000 or so clones, 91% being singletons. The sample in question was peripheral blood, obtained on day 0 of AZD1222 vaccination. The origin of the receptors is an adult in good health.

The gene calls are TRBV29-1 and TRBJ1-2, with no clear D. V was clipped by 6 bases and J by 0 bases, with 17 bases between them. This CDR3 has 15 residues. The V gene's germline CDR1 is SQVTM and CDR2 ANQGSEA. The CDR3 region has the DNA TGCAGCGTCTTCTGGGCGGGCCTTACTAACTATGGCTACACCTTC. Amino acids: CSVFWAGLTNYGYTF.

The chain combines TRBV3-1 (or the pseudogene TRBV3-2) with TRBJ1-5; the D gene is possibly TRBD1 (6 bases). This CDR3 is 14 amino acids long. Trimming shortened V by 2 bases and J by 3 bases, and 8 bases separated the two germline ends. Germline V gene lookup returns CDR1 LGHDT and CDR2 YNNKEL (reference sequence). The CDR3 DNA is TGTGCCAGCAGCCAAACAGGGATCAATCAGCCCCAGCATTTT. Its protein product is CASSQTGINQPQHF.

The chain has TRBV10-1 and TRBJ2-3, with 10 bases matching TRBD2. CDR1 WNHNN and CDR2 SYGVQD come from the germline V gene (reference sequence). The trim removed 6 bases at V and 0 bases at J, leaving 6 bases unmatched. CDR3 length: 16 amino acids. This CDR3 reads CASSVTSGPSTDTQYF. As DNA, the CDR3 is TGCGCCAGCAGCGTGACTAGCGGGCCTAGCACAGATACGCAGTATTTT.

The chain combines TRBV7-3 with TRBJ2-6, with D possibly matching TRBD1 (5 bases). CDR1 SGHTA and CDR2 FQGTGA come from the germline V gene. This CDR3 spans 17 amino acids. V was clipped by 1 base and J by 0 bases, with 10 bases between them. The CDR3: CASSLKGPISGANVLTF. The CDR3 bases are TGTGCCAGCAGCTTAAAGGGGCCTATCTCTGGGGCCAACGTCCTGACTTTC.

V and J are TRBV9 and TRBJ2-7; the D is unclear. The CDR3 runs 15 residues. V was clipped by 3 bases and J by 0 bases, with 13 bases between them. Germline CDR1 reads SGDLS; CDR2 reads YYNGEE. CDR3 nucleotides: TGTGCCAGCAGCGCCCTTGAGGATCCCTCCTACGAGCAGTACTTC. Translating gives CASSALEDPSYEQYF.

V gene TRBV7-2 combines with J gene TRBJ1-2; no clear D. The V gene lost 6 bases and the J gene lost 7 bases, with 18 bases spanning the gap. The CDR3 is made up of 14 amino acids. CDR1 SGHTA and CDR2 FQGNSA come from the germline V gene. CDR3 nucleotides: TGTGCCAGCAGACCCGGAGGCCCCCGGGTTGGCTACACCTTC. Translation: CASRPGGPRVGYTF.

This clone showed up just once. This rearrangement joins TRBV4-3 to TRBJ1-1; a possible D gene is TRBD1 (5 bases). The germline gives CDR1 LGHNA, CDR2 YSLEER. V shed 4 bases and J shed 4 bases, with 19 bases lying between them. This CDR3 contains 16 residues. The CDR3 protein is CASSLETGTRGTEAFF. The DNA for the CDR3 is TGCGCCAGCAGCCTAGAAACCGGGACCCGGGGCACTGAAGCTTTCTTT.

This clone was seen a single time. The rearrangement joins TRBV12-3 or TRBV12-4 to TRBJ2-7, with D perhaps matching TRBD1 or TRBD2 (5 bases each). The CDR3 contains 13 residues. V was clipped by 3 bases and J by 7 bases, with 13 bases between them. The CDR3 protein is CASSFGKGSEQYF. In DNA form, the CDR3 reads TGTGCCAGCAGTTTCGGGAAGGGGAGTGAGCAGTACTTC.

This clone occurred once. The chain is built from TRBV19 and TRBJ1-2; D gene uncertain. Deletions cut 4 bases from V and 8 bases from J, with 14 bases between. The CDR3 has 13 amino acids. Per germline, CDR1 LNHDA and CDR2 SQIVND (reference sequence). CDR3 residues: CASSSRNKNGYTF. The CDR3 region has the DNA TGTGCCAGTAGTAGCAGGAATAAAAACGGCTACACCTTC.

The chain employs TRBV5-1 and TRBJ2-3, with 12 bases fitting TRBD2. The length of the CDR3 is 17 residues. CDR1 is SGHRS, CDR2 YFSETQ, per germline. The trim removed 4 bases at V and 0 bases at J, leaving 6 bases unmatched. The CDR3 sequence is CASSVILAGGSTDTQYF. CDR3 sequence (DNA): TGCGCCAGCAGCGTCATACTAGCGGGGGGCAGCACAGATACGCAGTATTTT.

The chain carries TRBV7-2 and TRBJ1-5; D gene unclear. Germline CDR1 SGHTA, CDR2 FQGNSA. The germline V and J ends were trimmed by 1 base and 7 bases, with 8 bases remaining between them. The CDR3 runs 13 residues. CDR3 DNA sequence: TGTGCCAGCAGCTTAGATATTAACCAGCCCCAGCATTTT. This encodes CASSLDINQPQHF.

The chain uses TRBV28 and TRBJ1-5; D remains unclear. Germline V lookup: CDR1 MDHEN, CDR2 SYDVKM. This CDR3 spans 15 amino acids. Deletions cut 6 bases from V and 5 bases from J, with 17 bases between. The CDR3 protein is CASRSSQTLYQPQHF. CDR3 coding DNA: TGTGCCAGCAGATCATCCCAGACTCTCTATCAGCCCCAGCATTTT. Full variable domain (outside the CDR3, taken from reference TRBV28 and TRBJ1-5): DVKVTQSSRYLVKRTGEKVFLECVQDMDHENMFWYRQDPGLGLRLIYFSYDVKMKEKGDIPEGYSVSREKKERFSLILESASTNQTSMYLCASRSSQTLYQPQHFGDGTRLSIL.

This chain links TRBV7-2 with TRBJ1-1; D may be TRBD1 (5 bases). The CDR3 sequence is 16 residues long. CDR1 is SGHTA and CDR2 is FQGNSA in the germline V gene. Trimming removed 7 bases at V and 1 base at J, with 19 bases between. The CDR3 DNA is TGTGCCAGCACCCCAATACCCCGGGGACCGAACACTGAAGCTTTCTTT. Translation gives CASTPIPRGPNTEAFF.

In its sample, this clone was seen a few times. The chain is built from TRBV27 and TRBJ2-7, with D uncertain. Germline CDR1 MNHEY, CDR2 SMNVEV (reference sequence). Deletions cut 3 bases from V and 9 bases from J, with 9 bases between. This CDR3 contains 11 residues. The CDR3 here is CASSFTSMQYF. Written as DNA, the CDR3 is TGTGCCAGCAGTTTCACCTCAATGCAGTACTTC.

The V gene is TRBV19, the J gene TRBJ1-5, with unresolved D. Looked up from germline, CDR1 is LNHDA and CDR2 is SQIVND (reference sequence). This CDR3 is 15 amino acids long. Trimming pared 3 bases from V and 0 bases from J, leaving 9 bases between. The CDR3 DNA is TGTGCCAGTAGTATCGCCGGCTATAGCAATCAGCCCCAGCATTTT. Translation: CASSIAGYSNQPQHF.

The chain joins TRBV11-3 to TRBJ2-7; D is uncertain. Trimming took off 4 bases at V and 2 bases at J, with 9 bases between the two ends. Germline assignment: CDR1 SGHNT and CDR2 YENEEA. The CDR3 is 13 amino acids. The CDR3 sequence: CASSSGVTYEQYF. The CDR3 DNA sequence: TGTGCCAGCAGCTCCGGAGTAACCTACGAGCAGTACTTC.

J is TRBJ1-1 and V is TRBV27; the D is unclear. In germline, CDR1 is MNHEY, CDR2 SMNVEV (reference sequence). The CDR3 consists of 14 residues. Trimming removed 3 bases at V and 1 base at J, with 9 bases between. CDR3 sequence (DNA): TGTGCCAGCAGTTTGTGGGAGAAGAACACTGAAGCTTTCTTT. Protein product: CASSLWEKNTEAFF.

This clone was recorded once. The chain carries TRBV9 and TRBJ2-1; 14 bases map to TRBD2. The J segment lost 10 bases and the V segment lost 4 bases, leaving 10 bases of the junction unmatched. This CDR3 is built from 16 residues. The germline gives CDR1 SGDLS, CDR2 YYNGEE. CDR3 DNA: TGTGCCAGCAGCTCCGGGACTAGCGGGAGTTCTTCGGAGCAGTTCTTC. Translation: CASSSGTSGSSSEQFF.

This clone was detected only once. The J gene is TRBJ1-3, the V gene TRBV7-2; perhaps TRBD1 as D (5 bases). The germline V and J ends were trimmed by 8 bases and 0 bases, with 8 bases remaining between them. The CDR3 sequence is 13 residues long. From germline, CDR1 is SGHTA and CDR2 FQGNSA. As DNA, the CDR3 is TGTGCCAGCCGGGGGATCTCTGGAAACACCATATATTTT. Translation: CASRGISGNTIYF.

This chain connects TRBV18 to TRBJ1-1; TRBD1 aligns across 11 bases. Germline V gene lookup returns CDR1 KGHSH and CDR2 LQKENI. CDR3 length equals 14 residues. Trimming at V came to 4 bases and at J to 5 bases, leaving 3 bases not matched to a gene. The CDR3 is CASSRGTGGTEAFF. The DNA of the CDR3 is TGTGCCAGCTCACGCGGGACAGGGGGAACTGAAGCTTTCTTT.

The rearrangement links TRBV7-8 to TRBJ1-1; D is unclear. CDR3 length equals 13 residues. V lost 2 bases, J lost 1 base, and 5 bases lay in between. The germline V gene encodes CDR1 SGHVS and CDR2 FQNEAQ. The CDR3 sequence is CASSLSENTEAFF. CDR3 nucleotide sequence: TGTGCCAGCAGCTTATCAGAGAACACTGAAGCTTTCTTT.